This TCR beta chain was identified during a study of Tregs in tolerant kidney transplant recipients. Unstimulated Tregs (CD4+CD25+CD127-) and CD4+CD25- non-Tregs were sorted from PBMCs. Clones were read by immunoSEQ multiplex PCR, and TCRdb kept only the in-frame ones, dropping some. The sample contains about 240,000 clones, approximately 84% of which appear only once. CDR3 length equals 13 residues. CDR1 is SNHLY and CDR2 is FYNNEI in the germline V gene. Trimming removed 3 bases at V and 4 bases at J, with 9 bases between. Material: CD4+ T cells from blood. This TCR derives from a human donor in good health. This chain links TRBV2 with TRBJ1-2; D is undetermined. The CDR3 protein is CASSEGSGYGYTF. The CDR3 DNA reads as TGTGCCAGCAGTGAGGGCAGTGGCTATGGCTACACCTTC. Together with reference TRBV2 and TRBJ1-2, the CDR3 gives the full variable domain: EPEVTQTPSHQVTQMGQEVILRCVPISNHLYFYWYRQILGQKVEFLVSFYNNEISEKSEIFDDQFSVERPDGSNFTLKIRSTKLEDSAMYFCASSEGSGYGYTFGSGTRLTVV.